This T cell receptor beta chain was captured by sequencing in a study of CD8 T cells in Susac syndrome. Study overall: Blood was drawn from patients with Susac syndrome. At that point, they were therapy-naive, on corticosteroids, or on intravenous immunoglobulin alone.

Staining of CD27 and CD45RA defined memory subsets for TEMRA sorting. Negative isolation yielded the CD8+ and CD4+ T cells, while FACS enriched the TEMRA cells. This CDR3 spans 14 amino acids. The ends lost 4 bases at V and 5 bases at J; junction bases unmatched: 8. Germline values: CDR1 SQVTM, CDR2 ANQGSEA. It was with random hexamers that roughly 0.5 to 1 ug RNA was reverse transcribed. MiXCR was run by TCRdb on the immunoSEQ multiplex PCR reads, yielding one entry per CDR3 protein. The profile shows over a thousand distinct CDR3 sequences, roughly 68% of them singletons. This sequence joins TRBV29-1 and TRBJ2-7; 10 bases are shared with TRBD1. The source is a human donor with Susac syndrome. Specimen: CD8+ TEMRA cells from PBMCs. The subset denotes: FACS-sorted terminally differentiated effector memory CD8+ T cells re-expressing CD45RA (CD8+ TEMRA). The CDR3 nucleotides read TGCAGCGTTGTCGGGACAGGGGCTTCCCACGAGCAGTACTTC. Protein product: CSVVGTGASHEQYF.